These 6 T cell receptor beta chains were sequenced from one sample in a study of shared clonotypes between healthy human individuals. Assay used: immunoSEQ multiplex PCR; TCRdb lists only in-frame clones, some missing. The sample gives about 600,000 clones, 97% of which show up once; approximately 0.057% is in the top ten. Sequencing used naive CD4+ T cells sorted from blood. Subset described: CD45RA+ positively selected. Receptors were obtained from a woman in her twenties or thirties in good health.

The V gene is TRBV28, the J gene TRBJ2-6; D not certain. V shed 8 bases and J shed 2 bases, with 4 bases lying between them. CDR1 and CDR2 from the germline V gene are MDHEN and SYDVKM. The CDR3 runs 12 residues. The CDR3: CASRAGANVLTF. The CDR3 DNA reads TGTGCCAGCCGGGCTGGGGCCAACGTCCTGACTTTC.

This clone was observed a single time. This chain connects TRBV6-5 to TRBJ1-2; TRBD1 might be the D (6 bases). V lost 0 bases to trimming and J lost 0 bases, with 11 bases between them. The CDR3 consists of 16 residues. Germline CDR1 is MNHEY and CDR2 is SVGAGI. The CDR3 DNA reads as TGTGCCAGCAGTTACTCGCAGAGGGGGGCTAACTATGGCTACACCTTC. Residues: CASSYSQRGANYGYTF.

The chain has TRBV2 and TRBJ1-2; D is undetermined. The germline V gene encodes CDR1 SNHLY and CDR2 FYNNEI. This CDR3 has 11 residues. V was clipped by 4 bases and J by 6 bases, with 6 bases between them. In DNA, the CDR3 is TGTGCCAGCAGTGGGGGAGATGGCTACACCTTC. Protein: CASSGGDGYTF. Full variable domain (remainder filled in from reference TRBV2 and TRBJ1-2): EPEVTQTPSHQVTQMGQEVILRCVPISNHLYFYWYRQILGQKVEFLVSFYNNEISEKSEIFDDQFSVERPDGSNFTLKIRSTKLEDSAMYFCASSGGDGYTFGSGTRLTVV.

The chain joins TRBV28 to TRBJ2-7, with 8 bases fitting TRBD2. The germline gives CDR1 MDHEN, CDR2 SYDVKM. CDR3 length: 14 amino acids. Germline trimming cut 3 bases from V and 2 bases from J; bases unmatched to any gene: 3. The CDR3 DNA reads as TGTGCCAGCAGTTTGGGGACTAGTCCCTACGAGCAGTACTTC. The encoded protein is CASSLGTSPYEQYF.

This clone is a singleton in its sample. The DNA of the CDR3 is TGTGCCAGCTCCGGGGGGCTAGCGGGAGTAGATACGCAGTATTTT. This translates into CASSGGLAGVDTQYF. This chain joins TRBV5-4 and TRBJ2-3; TRBD2 matches at 10 bases. Looked up from germline, CDR1 is SGHNT and CDR2 is YYREEE (reference sequence). The CDR3 is made up of 15 amino acids. V lost 7 bases, J lost 5 bases, and 10 bases stayed unmatched.

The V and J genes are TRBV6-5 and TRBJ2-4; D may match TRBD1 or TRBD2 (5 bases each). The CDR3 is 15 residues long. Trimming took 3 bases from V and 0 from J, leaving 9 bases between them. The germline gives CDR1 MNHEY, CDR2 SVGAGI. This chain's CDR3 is CASSYLGPAKNIQYF. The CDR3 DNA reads TGTGCCAGCAGTTATCTGGGACCAGCCAAAAACATTCAGTACTTC.